Presented here are 19 T cell receptor beta chains from one specimen sequenced in a study of T cell repertoires in cytomegalovirus infection. TCRdb called the reads again in MiXCR, with one record for every CDR3 protein. Of about 310,000 distinct CDR3 sequences listed, roughly a sixth are singletons. The sequenced material came from PBMCs. The source is a human donor in good health (CMV status not recorded). Some clones in this sample may be carry-over from other donors' samples.

This clonotype was found many times. The chain uses TRBV12-3 or TRBV12-4 and TRBJ1-1, with a tentative D call TRBD1 (6 bases). The CDR3 has 13 residues. V lost 6 bases and J lost 6, with 14 bases in between. CDR3 sequence (DNA): TGTGCCAGCAGCCCAGGACAGTACGCTGAAGCTTTCTTT. Translated, it gives CASSPGQYAEAFF.

At least ten counts were recorded for this clonotype. This chain uses TRBV7-9 with TRBJ2-5, with D perhaps TRBD2 (5 bases). V was trimmed by 5 bases and J by 0 bases, leaving 13 bases between them. This CDR3 contains 15 residues. Germline V gene data show CDR1 as SEHNR and CDR2 as FQNEAQ (reference sequence). In nucleotides, the CDR3 is TGTGCCAGCAGCGTCGGACTGGGAGACCAAGAGACCCAGTACTTC. This translates into CASSVGLGDQETQYF.

This clonotype was seen once. J is TRBJ1-1 and V is TRBV5-8; a possible D gene is TRBD1 (6 bases). The CDR3 runs 14 residues. The V gene lost 0 bases and the J gene lost 5 bases, with 11 bases spanning the gap. Germline values: CDR1 SGHTS, CDR2 YDEGEE. The CDR3 coding sequence is TGTGCCAGCAGCTTGGAGGGACAAGGGACTGAAGCTTTCTTT. Translating it yields CASSLEGQGTEAFF.

This clonotype has a handful of counts. The rearrangement links TRBV20-1 to TRBJ2-1; D uncertain. The CDR3 has 15 residues. Trimming pared 0 bases from V and 6 bases from J, leaving 15 bases between. Per the germline V gene, CDR1 is DFQATT and CDR2 is SNEGSKA (reference sequence). The CDR3 reads CSARDLSSGANEQFF. The CDR3 bases are TGCAGTGCTAGAGATCTCTCGTCGGGTGCCAATGAGCAGTTCTTC.

This clonotype has just a few counts. This chain links TRBV5-1 with TRBJ2-5; D gene uncertain. The ends were cut back, 5 bases at V and 5 bases at J, with 16 bases in the middle. There are 14 residues in the CDR3. Looked up from germline, CDR1 is SGHRS and CDR2 is YFSETQ. The CDR3 DNA follows: TGCGCCAGCAGTCCCGGTTCTACGGAGGAGACCCAGTACTTC. Translation gives CASSPGSTEETQYF. The whole variable domain, filled in from reference TRBV5-1 and TRBJ2-5, reads KAGVTQTPRYLIKTRGQQVTLSCSPISGHRSVSWYQQTPGQGLQFLFEYFSETQRNKGNFPGRFSGRQFSNSRSEMNVSTLELGDSALYLCASSPGSTEETQYFGPGTRLLVL.

In its sample, this clonotype was seen a few times. The V gene is TRBV28, the J gene TRBJ2-7; weak D call: TRBD1 (6 bases). CDR3 size: 14 residues. The germline V gene encodes CDR1 MDHEN and CDR2 SYDVKM. Trimming took 2 bases from V and 2 from J, leaving 10 bases between them. Here the CDR3 DNA reads TGTGCCAGCAGTTTAGGGACAAGGACCTACGAGCAGTACTTC. Amino acid sequence: CASSLGTRTYEQYF. The full variable domain, completed using reference TRBV28 and TRBJ2-7, is DVKVTQSSRYLVKRTGEKVFLECVQDMDHENMFWYRQDPGLGLRLIYFSYDVKMKEKGDIPEGYSVSREKKERFSLILESASTNQTSMYLCASSLGTRTYEQYFGPGTRLTVT.

This clonotype has a handful of counts. The gene calls are TRBV27 and TRBJ2-7; perhaps TRBD2 as D (5 bases). Looked up from germline, CDR1 is MNHEY and CDR2 is SMNVEV (reference sequence). The ends were cut back, 5 bases at V and 9 bases at J, with 20 bases in the middle. This CDR3 is built from 14 residues. CDR3 residues: CASSPSGEGRGQYF. In nucleotides, the CDR3 is TGTGCCAGCAGTCCCTCCGGTGAGGGCCGAGGGCAGTACTTC.

This clonotype has a handful of counts. V gene TRBV20-1 combines with J gene TRBJ2-1; D might be TRBD2 (6 bases). The CDR3 is 13 residues long. Trimming took 3 bases from V and 2 from J, leaving 8 bases between them. Germline V gene lookup returns CDR1 DFQATT and CDR2 SNEGSKA (reference sequence). The CDR3 DNA reads as TGCAGTGCTAGGGACTATCCCTACAATGAGCAGTTCTTC. It specifies CSARDYPYNEQFF.

This clonotype was seen a few times. This chain links TRBV7-9 with TRBJ1-1; D not resolved. V was clipped by 5 bases and J by 6 bases, with 13 bases between them. The germline V gene has CDR1 SEHNR and CDR2 FQNEAQ (reference sequence). The CDR3 loop spans 13 amino acids. The CDR3 bases are TGTGCCAGCAGCCCCTACGCCGTCTCTGAAGCTTTCTTT. Amino acid sequence: CASSPYAVSEAFF.

This clonotype showed up many times. The chain couples TRBV7-2 to TRBJ1-1; 9 bases fit TRBD1. The junction had 6 bases not matched to a gene; V was cut back by 5 bases and J by 5 bases. This CDR3 has 14 amino acids. The germline V gene encodes CDR1 SGHTA and CDR2 FQGNSA. This CDR3 is CASSPDRGWTEAFF. The CDR3 nucleotides are TGTGCCAGCAGCCCGGACAGGGGTTGGACTGAAGCTTTCTTT.

This clonotype occurred a few times. The chain carries TRBV2 and TRBJ1-5, with TRBD1 as a possible D gene (5 bases). V lost 0 bases and J lost 5, with 8 bases in between. CDR3 length: 14 residues. Germline lookup yields CDR1 SNHLY and CDR2 FYNNEI. The CDR3 sequence: CASSEARGDQPQHF. The CDR3 region has the DNA TGTGCCAGCAGTGAAGCGAGAGGGGATCAGCCCCAGCATTTT.

V is TRBV7-4 and J is TRBJ2-1; 7 bases are a match to TRBD2. Germline V lookup: CDR1 SGHVT, CDR2 SQSDAQ. J lost 12 bases, V lost 5 bases, and 25 bases had no gene match. The CDR3 covers 18 residues. This CDR3 is CASSLGTGAGPHAEGQFF. The CDR3, as DNA: TGTGCCAGCAGCCTCGGGACCGGAGCGGGGCCCCATGCTGAGGGGCAGTTCTTC.

This clonotype was detected a few times. V usage is TRBV12-5 and J usage is TRBJ1-1; D call uncertain. The V end lost 2 bases, the J end lost 7 bases, and 14 bases lay between the germline ends. The CDR3 loop spans 14 amino acids. Germline-derived CDR1 and CDR2 are LGHNT and FRNRAP. The CDR3 DNA is TGTGCTAGTGGTTTGAGTCAGGCTTCGGGTGAAGCTTTCTTT. It encodes CASGLSQASGEAFF.

This clonotype has ten or more counts. The chain carries TRBV7-2 and TRBJ1-4; D is ambiguous. Germline CDR1 is SGHTA and CDR2 is FQGNSA. The CDR3 is 15 amino acids. The V gene lost 0 bases and the J gene lost 13 bases, with 18 bases spanning the gap. The CDR3 bases are TGTGCCAGCAGCTTAGCCGCGCAGGTCGGGCTTGGACTGTTTTTT. Translation: CASSLAAQVGLGLFF.

The rearrangement links TRBV5-3 to TRBJ1-2, with 7 bases matching TRBD1. TRBV5-3 is an ORF, and what it does is uncertain. V dropped 2 bases and J dropped 3; count of bases not matched to a gene: 25. The CDR3 has 21 residues. DNA of the CDR3: TGTGCCAGAAGCTTATCACCCCCCACACAGGGGATGTATAACTTAGACTATGGCTACACCTTC. This translates into CARSLSPPTQGMYNLDYGYTF.

This chain joins TRBV2 and TRBJ2-4; 7 bases are a match to TRBD1. Per germline, CDR1 SNHLY and CDR2 FYNNEI. This CDR3 comprises 17 residues. The V and J ends lost 6 bases and 0 bases, in that order; junction bases with no gene match: 11. The CDR3 sequence: CASRTLGQGVAKNIQYF. CDR3 DNA: TGTGCCAGCAGAACCCTTGGCCAGGGGGTAGCCAAAAACATTCAGTACTTC.

The table lists this clonotype with many counts. The V call is TRBV7-2, the J call TRBJ2-3; D possibly corresponds to TRBD2 (6 bases). Germline CDR1 reads SGHTA; CDR2 reads FQGNSA. The CDR3 loop spans 14 amino acids. Trimming took off 1 base at V and 7 bases at J, with 12 bases between the two ends. The CDR3 DNA sequence: TGTGCCAGCAGCTTAGAAGGAGGGCGGAATACGCAGTATTTT. Translating it yields CASSLEGGRNTQYF.

This clonotype was counted ten times or more. V is TRBV7-2 and J is TRBJ2-4; the D gene is possibly TRBD2 (5 bases). The CDR3 runs to 15 residues. V was trimmed by 4 bases and J by 1 base, leaving 11 bases between them. CDR1 is SGHTA, CDR2 FQGNSA, per germline. The CDR3 loop is CASSSVPGAKNIQYF. CDR3 in DNA: TGTGCCAGCAGCTCCGTTCCGGGGGCCAAAAACATTCAGTACTTC.

This clonotype was counted a few times. The rearrangement uses TRBV6-1 and TRBJ2-7; TRBD1 matches 12 bases. CDR1 and CDR2 (germline): MNHNS, SASEGT. The junction had 2 bases not matched to a gene; V was cut back by 2 bases and J by 3 bases. This CDR3 has 15 residues. CDR3 sequence: CASSERDRGLYEQYF. The CDR3 DNA reads as TGTGCCAGCAGTGAACGGGACAGGGGGCTCTACGAGCAGTACTTC.